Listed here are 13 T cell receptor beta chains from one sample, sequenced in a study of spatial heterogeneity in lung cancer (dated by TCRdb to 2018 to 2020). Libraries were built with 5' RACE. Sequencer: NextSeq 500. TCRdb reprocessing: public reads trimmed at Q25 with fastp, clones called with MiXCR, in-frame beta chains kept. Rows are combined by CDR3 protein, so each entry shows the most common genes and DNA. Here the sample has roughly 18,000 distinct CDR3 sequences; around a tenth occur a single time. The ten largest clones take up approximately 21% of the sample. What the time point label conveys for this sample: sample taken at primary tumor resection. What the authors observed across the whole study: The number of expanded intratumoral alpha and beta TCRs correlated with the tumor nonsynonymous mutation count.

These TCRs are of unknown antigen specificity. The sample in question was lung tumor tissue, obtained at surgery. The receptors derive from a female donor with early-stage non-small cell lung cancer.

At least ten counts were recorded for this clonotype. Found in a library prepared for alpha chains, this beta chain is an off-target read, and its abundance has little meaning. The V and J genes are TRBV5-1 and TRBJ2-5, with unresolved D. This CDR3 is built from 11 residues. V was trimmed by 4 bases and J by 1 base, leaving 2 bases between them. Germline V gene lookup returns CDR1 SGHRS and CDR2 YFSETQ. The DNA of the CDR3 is TGCGCCAGCAGCATCCAAGAGACCCAGTACTTC. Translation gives CASSIQETQYF.

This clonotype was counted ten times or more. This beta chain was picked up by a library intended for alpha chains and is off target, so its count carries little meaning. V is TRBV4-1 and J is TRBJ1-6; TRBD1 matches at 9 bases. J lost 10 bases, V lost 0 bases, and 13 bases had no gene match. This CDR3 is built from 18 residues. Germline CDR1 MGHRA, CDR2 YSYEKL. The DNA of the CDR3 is TGCGCCAGCAGCCAAGATAGCCCGAGACAGGGGGGATACTCACCCCTCCACTTT. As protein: CASSQDSPRQGGYSPLHF.

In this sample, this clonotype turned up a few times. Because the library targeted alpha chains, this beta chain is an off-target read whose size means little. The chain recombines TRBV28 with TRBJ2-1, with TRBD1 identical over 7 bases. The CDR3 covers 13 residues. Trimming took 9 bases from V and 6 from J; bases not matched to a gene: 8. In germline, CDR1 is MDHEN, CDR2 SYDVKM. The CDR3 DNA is TGTGCCAGTTTTGACAGGGACCGCAATGAGCAGTTCTTC. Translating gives CASFDRDRNEQFF.

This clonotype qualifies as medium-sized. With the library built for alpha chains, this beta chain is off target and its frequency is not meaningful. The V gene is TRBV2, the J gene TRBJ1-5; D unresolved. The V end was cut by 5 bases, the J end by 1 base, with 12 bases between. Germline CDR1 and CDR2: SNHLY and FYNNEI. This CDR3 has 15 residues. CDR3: CASSPVGNSNQPQHF. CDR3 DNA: TGTGCCAGCAGTCCTGTGGGGAACAGCAATCAGCCCCAGCATTTT.

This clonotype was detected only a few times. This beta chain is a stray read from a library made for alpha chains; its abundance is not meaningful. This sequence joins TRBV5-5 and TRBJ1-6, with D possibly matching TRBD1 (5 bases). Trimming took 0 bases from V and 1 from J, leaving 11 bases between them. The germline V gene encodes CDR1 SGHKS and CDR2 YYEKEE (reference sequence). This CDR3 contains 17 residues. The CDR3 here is CASSLEGEGSYNSPLHF. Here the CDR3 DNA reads TGTGCCAGCAGCTTGGAAGGGGAAGGGTCCTATAATTCACCCCTCCACTTT.

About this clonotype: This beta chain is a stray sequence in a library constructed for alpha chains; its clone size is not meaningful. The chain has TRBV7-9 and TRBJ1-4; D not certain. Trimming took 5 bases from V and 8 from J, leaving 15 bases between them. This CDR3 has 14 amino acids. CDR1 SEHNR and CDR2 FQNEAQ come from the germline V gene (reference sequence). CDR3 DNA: TGTGCCAGCAGCCGGTCCGGGTTGGAAGAAAAACTGTTTTTT. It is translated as CASSRSGLEEKLFF. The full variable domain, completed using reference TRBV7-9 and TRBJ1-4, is DTGVSQNPRHKITKRGQNVTFRCDPISEHNRLYWYRQTLGQGPEFLTYFQNEAQLEKSRLLSDRFSAERPKGSFSTLEIQRTEQGDSAMYLCASSRSGLEEKLFFGSGTQLSVL.

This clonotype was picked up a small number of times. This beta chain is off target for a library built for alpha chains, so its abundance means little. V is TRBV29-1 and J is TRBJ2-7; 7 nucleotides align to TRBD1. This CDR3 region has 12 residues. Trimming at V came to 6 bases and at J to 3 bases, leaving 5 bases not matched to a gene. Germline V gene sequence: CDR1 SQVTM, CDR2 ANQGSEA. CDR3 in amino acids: CSVQTGYYEQYF. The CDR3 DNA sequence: TGCAGCGTCCAGACAGGGTACTACGAGCAGTACTTC.

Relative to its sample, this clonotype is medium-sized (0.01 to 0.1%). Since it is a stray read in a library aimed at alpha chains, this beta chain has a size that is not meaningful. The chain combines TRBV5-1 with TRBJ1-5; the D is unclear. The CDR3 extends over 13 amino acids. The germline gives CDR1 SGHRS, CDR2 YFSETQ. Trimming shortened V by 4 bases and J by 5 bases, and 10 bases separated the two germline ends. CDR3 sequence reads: CASSVFSDQPQHF. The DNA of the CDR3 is TGCGCCAGCAGCGTTTTTTCGGATCAGCCCCAGCATTTT.

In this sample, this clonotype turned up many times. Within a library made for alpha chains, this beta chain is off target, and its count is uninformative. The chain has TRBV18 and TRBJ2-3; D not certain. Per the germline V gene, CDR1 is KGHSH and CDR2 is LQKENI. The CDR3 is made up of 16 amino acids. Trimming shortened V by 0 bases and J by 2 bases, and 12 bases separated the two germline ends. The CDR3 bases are TGTGCCAGCTCACCACCGGAGCAGGCCTACACAGATACGCAGTATTTT. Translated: CASSPPEQAYTDTQYF.

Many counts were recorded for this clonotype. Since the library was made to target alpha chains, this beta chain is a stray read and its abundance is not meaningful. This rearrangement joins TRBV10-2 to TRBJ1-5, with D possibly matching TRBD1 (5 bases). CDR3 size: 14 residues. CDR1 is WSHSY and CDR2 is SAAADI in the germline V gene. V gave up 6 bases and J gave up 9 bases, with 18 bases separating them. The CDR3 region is CASRGPSEAGPQHF. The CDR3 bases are TGCGCCAGCAGGGGGCCCAGCGAGGCTGGGCCCCAGCATTTT.

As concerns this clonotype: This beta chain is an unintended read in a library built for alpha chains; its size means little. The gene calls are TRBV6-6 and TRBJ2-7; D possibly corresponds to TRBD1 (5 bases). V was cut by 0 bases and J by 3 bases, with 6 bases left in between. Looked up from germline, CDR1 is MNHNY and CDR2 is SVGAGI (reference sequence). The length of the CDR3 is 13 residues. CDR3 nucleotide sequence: TGTGCCAGCAGTTACTCGGACAACTACGAGCAGTACTTC. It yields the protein CASSYSDNYEQYF.

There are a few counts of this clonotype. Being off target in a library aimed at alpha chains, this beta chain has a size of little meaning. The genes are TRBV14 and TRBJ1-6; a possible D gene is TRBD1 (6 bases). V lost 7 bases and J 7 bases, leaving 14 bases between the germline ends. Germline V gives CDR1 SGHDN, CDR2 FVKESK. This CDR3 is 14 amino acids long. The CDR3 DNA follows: TGTGCCAGCAAAGCGACAGGTCTCAATTCACCCCTCCACTTT. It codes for CASKATGLNSPLHF.

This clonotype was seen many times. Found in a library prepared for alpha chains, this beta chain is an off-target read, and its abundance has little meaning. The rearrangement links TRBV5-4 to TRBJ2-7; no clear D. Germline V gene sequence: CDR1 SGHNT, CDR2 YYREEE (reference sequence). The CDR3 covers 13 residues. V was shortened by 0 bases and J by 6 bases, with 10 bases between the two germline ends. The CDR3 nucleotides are TGTGCCAGCAGCTTGGTATCCGGCCGCGAGCAGTACTTC. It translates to CASSLVSGREQYF.